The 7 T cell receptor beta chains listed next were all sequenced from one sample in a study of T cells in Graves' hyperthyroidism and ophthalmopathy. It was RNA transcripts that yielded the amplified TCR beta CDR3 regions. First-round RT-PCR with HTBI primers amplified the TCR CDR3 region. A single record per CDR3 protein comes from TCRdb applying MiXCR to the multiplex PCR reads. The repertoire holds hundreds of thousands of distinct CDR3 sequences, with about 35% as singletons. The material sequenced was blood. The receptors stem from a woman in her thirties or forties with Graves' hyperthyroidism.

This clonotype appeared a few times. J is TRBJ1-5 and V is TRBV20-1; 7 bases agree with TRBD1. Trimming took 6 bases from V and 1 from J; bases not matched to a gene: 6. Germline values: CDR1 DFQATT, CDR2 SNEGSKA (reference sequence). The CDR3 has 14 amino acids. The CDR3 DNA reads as TGCAGTGCCGAACAGGGGCCCAGCAATCAGCCCCAGCATTTT. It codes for CSAEQGPSNQPQHF.

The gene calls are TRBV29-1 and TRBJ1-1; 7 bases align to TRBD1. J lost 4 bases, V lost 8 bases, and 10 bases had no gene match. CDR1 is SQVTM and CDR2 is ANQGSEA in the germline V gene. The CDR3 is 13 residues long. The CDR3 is CSSVIQGSTEAFF. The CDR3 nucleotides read TGCAGCTCTGTTATACAGGGGTCCACTGAAGCTTTCTTT. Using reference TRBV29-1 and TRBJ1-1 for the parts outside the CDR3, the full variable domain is SAVISQKPSRDICQRGTSLTIQCQVDSQVTMMFWYRQQPGQSLTLIATANQGSEATYESGFVIDKFPISRPNLTFSTLTVSNMSPEDSSIYLCSSVIQGSTEAFFGQGTRLTVV.

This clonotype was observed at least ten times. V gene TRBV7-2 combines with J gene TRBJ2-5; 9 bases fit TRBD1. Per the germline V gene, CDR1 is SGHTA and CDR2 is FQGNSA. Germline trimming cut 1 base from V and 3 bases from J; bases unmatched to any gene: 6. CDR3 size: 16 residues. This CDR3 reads CASSLDLDRGKETQYF. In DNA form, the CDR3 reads TGTGCCAGCAGCTTAGATTTAGACAGGGGGAAAGAGACCCAGTACTTC.

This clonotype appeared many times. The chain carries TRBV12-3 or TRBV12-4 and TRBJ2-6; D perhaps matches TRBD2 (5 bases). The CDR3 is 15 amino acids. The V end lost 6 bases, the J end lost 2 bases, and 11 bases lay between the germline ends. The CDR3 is CASSGEGTGANVLTF. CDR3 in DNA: TGTGCCAGCAGCGGTGAGGGAACTGGGGCCAACGTCCTGACTTTC.

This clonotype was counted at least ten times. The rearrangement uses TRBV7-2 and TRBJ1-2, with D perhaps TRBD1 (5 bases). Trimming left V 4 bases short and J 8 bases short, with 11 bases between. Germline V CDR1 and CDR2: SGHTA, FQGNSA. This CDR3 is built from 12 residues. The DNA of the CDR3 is TGTGCCAGCAGCTCCTCCAGGGACGGCTACACCTTC. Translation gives CASSSSRDGYTF.

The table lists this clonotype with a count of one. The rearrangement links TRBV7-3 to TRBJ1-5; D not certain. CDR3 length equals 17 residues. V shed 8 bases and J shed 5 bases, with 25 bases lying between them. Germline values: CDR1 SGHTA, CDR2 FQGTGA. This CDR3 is CASSPPKGPPTYQPQHF. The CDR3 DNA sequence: TGTGCCAGCTCACCACCTAAAGGGCCTCCGACGTATCAGCCCCAGCATTTT.

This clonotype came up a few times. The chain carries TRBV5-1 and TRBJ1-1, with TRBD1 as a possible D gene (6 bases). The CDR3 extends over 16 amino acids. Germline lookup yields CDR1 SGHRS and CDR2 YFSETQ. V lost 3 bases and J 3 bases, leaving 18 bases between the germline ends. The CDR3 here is CASSWQGPVGDTEAFF. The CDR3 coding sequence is TGCGCCAGCAGCTGGCAGGGGCCGGTTGGCGACACTGAAGCTTTCTTT.